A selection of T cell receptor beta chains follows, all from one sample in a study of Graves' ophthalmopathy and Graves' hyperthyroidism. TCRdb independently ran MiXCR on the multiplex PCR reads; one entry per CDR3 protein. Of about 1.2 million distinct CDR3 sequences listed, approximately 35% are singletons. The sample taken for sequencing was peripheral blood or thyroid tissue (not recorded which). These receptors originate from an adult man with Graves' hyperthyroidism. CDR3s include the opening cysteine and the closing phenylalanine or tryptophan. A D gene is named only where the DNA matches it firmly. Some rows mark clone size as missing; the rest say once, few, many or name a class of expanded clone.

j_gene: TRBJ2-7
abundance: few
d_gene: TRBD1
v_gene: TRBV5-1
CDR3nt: TGCGCCAGCAGCAGGGTAGGGACAGGGTACGAGCAGTACTTC
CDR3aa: CASSRVGTGYEQYF

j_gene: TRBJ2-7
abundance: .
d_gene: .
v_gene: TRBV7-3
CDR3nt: TGTGCCAGCAGCTTAAATGCCGGGGCTACTTACGAGCAGTACTTC
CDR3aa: CASSLNAGATYEQYF

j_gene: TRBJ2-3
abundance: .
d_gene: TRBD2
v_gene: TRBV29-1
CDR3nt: TGCAGCGCCACCCGTCCGGGACTAGCGCCAGATACGCAGTATTTT
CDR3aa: CSATRPGLAPDTQYF

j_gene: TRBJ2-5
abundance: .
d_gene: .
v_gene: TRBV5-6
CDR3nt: TGTGCCAGCAGCTTCGGAGGGGGAAGAGTGGTAGAGACCCAGTACTTC
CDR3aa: CASSFGGGRVVETQYF

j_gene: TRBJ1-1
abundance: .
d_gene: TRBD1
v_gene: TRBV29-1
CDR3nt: TGCAGCGCGGGGACAGGGGTAGGGACTGAAGCTTTCTTT
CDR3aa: CSAGTGVGTEAFF

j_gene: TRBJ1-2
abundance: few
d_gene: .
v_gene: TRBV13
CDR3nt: TGTGCCAGCAGCTTAAGTCTGGGGACACGGACATATGGCTACACCTTC
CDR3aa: CASSLSLGTRTYGYTF

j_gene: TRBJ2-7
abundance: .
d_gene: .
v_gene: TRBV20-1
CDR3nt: TGCAGTGCTGAAGAGGGGGGGCGCTCCTACGAGCAGTACTTC
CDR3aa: CSAEEGGRSYEQYF

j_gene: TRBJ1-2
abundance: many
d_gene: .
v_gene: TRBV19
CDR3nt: TGTGCCAGTAGTCTTACTGCTGGCTGGCCCGATGGCTACACCTTC
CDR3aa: CASSLTAGWPDGYTF

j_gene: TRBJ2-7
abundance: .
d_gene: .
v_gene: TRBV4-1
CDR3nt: TGCGCCAGCAGCCAAGCCGGCCAGGGGGGCCCCTACGAGCAGTACTTC
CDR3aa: CASSQAGQGGPYEQYF

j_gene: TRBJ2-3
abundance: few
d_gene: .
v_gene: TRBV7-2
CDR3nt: TGCGCCAGCAGCTATGGACCAGCTGTAGATACGCAGTATTTT
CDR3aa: CASSYGPAVDTQYF

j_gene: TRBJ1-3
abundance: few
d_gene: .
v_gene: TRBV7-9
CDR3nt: TGCGCCAGCAGCCAAGACCCGACAGGCCCCTCTGGAAACACCATATATTTT
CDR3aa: CASSQDPTGPSGNTIYF

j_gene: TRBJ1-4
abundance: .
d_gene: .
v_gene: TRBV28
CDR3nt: TGTGCCAGCAGGGCGGGGAAACTGTTTTTT
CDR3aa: CASRAGKLFF

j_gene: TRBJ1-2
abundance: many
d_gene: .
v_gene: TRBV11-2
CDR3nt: TGTGCCAGCAGCTCCCCCAGCGGTCCCTTCAATGGCTACACCTTC
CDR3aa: CASSSPSGPFNGYTF

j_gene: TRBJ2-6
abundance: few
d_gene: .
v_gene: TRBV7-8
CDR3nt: TGTGCCAGCAGCTTCGAGGAGGGGACTCTAACTGGGGCCAACGTCCTGACTTTC
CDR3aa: CASSFEEGTLTGANVLTF

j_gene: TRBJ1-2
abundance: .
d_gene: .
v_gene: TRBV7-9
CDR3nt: TGTGCCAGCAGCTTAAGGAGACAGCCGCCCCGCAGAAATCCTAACTATGGCTACACCTTC
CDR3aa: CASSLRRQPPRRNPNYGYTF

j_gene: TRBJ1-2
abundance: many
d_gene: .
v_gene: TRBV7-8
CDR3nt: TGTGCCAGCAGCTTAAATCCGACAGACTATGGCTACACCTTC
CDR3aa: CASSLNPTDYGYTF

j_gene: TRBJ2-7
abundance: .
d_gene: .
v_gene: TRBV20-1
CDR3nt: TGCAGTGCTAGCGGGGGCACCTACGAGCAGTACTTC
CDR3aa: CSASGGTYEQYF

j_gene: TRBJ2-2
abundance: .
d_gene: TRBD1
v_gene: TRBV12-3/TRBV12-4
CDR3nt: TGTGCCAGCAGGTCGACAGGGGTGAGGACCGGGGAGCTGTTTTTT
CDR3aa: CASRSTGVRTGELFF

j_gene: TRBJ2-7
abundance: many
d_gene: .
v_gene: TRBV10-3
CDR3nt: TGTGCCATCAACCTTAGCCCAACCTACGAGCAGTACTTC
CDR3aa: CAINLSPTYEQYF

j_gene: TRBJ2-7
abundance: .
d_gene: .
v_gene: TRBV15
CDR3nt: TGTGCCACCAGCAGAGATAGGGGCTACGACGAGCAGTACTTC
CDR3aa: CATSRDRGYDEQYF

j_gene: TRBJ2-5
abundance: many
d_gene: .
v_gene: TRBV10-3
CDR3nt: TGTGCCATCAGTGAGTCGGGGACGGTGGGGGAAGAGACCCAGTACTTC
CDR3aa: CAISESGTVGEETQYF

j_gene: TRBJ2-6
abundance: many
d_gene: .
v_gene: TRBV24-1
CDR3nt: TGTGCCACCGAATCTGGGGCCAACGTCCTGACTTTC
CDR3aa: CATESGANVLTF

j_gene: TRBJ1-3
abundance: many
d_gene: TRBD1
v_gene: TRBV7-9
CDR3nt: TGTGCCAGCAGCTGGGGACAGAGCTCTGGAAACACCATATATTTT
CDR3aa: CASSWGQSSGNTIYF

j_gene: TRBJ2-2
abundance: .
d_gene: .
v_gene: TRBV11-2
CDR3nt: TGTGCCAGCAGCCTACAGGGTGGGCAGTCGACCACCGGGGAGCTGTTTTTT
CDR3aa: CASSLQGGQSTTGELFF

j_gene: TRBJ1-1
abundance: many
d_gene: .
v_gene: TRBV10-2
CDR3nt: TGTGCCAGCAGTGCAGGGAACACTGAAGCTTTCTTT
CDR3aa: CASSAGNTEAFF

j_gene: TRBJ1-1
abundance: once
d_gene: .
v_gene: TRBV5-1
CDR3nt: TGCGCCAGCTACGAGGGGGGCTGGAACACTGAAGCTTTCTTT
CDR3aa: CASYEGGWNTEAFF

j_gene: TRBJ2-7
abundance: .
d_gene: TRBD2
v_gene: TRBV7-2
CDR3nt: TGTGCCAGCAGCTTCGAGGCGGGAGGAGGATACGAGCAGTACTTC
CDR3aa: CASSFEAGGGYEQYF

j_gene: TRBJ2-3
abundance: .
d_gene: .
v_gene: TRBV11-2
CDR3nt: TGTGCCAGCAGCACAGTAGCAGATACGCAGTATTTT
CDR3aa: CASSTVADTQYF

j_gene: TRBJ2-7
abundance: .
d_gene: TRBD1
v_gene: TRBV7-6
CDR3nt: TGTGCCAGCAGCCAAGATACGGGACAGTGGGCCGAGCAGTACTTC
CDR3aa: CASSQDTGQWAEQYF

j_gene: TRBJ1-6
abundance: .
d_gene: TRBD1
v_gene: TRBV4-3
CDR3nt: TGCGCCAGCAGCCAAGGGACAGGGGGCGTTAATTCACCCCTCCACTTT
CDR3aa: CASSQGTGGVNSPLHF

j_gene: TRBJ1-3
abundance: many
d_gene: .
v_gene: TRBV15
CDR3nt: TGTGCCACCAGCAGGATGGGAAGGGGTCGCTCTGGAAACACCATATATTTT
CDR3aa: CATSRMGRGRSGNTIYF

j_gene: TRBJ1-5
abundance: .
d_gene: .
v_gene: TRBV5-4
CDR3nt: TGTGCCAGCAGCATGGGCTACGGCGGCAATCAGCCCCAGCATTTT
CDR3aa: CASSMGYGGNQPQHF

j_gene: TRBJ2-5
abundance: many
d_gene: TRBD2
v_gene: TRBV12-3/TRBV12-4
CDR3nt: TGTGCCAGCACCCGGGCGGGGGGCAGTACGGAGACCCAGTACTTC
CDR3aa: CASTRAGGSTETQYF

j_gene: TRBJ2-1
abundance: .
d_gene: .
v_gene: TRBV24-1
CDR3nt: TGTGCCACCAGTGATCATCCGACCGGCAATGAGCAGTTCTTC
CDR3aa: CATSDHPTGNEQFF

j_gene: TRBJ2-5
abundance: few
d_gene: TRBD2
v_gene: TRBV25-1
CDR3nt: TGTGCCAGCAGTGTTACTAGCGGGAGGGCCCAAGAGACCCAGTACTTC
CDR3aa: CASSVTSGRAQETQYF

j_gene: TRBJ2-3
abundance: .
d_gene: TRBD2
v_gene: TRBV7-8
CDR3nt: TGTGCCAGCAGCAGAAGCGGACTAGCGGGTACAGATACGCAGTATTTT
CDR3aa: CASSRSGLAGTDTQYF

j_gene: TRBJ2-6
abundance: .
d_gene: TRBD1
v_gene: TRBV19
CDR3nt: TGTGCCAGTAGTTTCCGGGACAGACATGAATCTGGGGCCAACGTCCTGACTTTC
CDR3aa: CASSFRDRHESGANVLTF

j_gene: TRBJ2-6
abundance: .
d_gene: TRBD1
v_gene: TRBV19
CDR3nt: TGTGCCAGTAGTATAGGGGGGGACAGGTACTGGGGTGGGGTCAACGTCCTGACTTTC
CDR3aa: CASSIGGDRYWGGVNVLTF

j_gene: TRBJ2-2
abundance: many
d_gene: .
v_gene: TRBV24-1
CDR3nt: TGTGCCACCAGTGTCCCTGGTACTGGAGCGAACACCGGGGAGCTGTTTTTT
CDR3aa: CATSVPGTGANTGELFF

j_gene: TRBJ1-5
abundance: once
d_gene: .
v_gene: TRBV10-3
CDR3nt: TGTGCCATCAGTGAAATTTGGGGGGTGAACAATCAGCCCCAGCATTTT
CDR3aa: CAISEIWGVNNQPQHF

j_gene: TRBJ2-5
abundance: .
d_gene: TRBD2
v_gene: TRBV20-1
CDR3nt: TGCAGTGCTAAGAGCGGGGGGATCCAAGAGACCCAGTACTTC
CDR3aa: CSAKSGGIQETQYF

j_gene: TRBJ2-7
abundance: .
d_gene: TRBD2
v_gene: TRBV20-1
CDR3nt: TGCAGTGCCGTTCCAAGGACTAGCGGGGGCTACGAGCAGTACTTC
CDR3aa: CSAVPRTSGGYEQYF

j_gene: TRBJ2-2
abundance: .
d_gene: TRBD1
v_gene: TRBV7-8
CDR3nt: TGTGCCAGCAGCTTAGATTGGACAGGGATGATTCTACGGGAGCTGTTTTTT
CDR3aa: CASSLDWTGMILRELFF

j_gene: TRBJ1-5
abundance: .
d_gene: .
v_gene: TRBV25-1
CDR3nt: TGTGCCAGCAGTGTAGGCCTAGCGGGGGCGGGGGAGACCCAGCATTTT
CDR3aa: CASSVGLAGAGETQHF

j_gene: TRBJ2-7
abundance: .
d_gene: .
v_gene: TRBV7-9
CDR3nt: TGTGCCAGCAGCACCGGGCGGGACACCAGCTACGAGCAGTACTTC
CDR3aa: CASSTGRDTSYEQYF

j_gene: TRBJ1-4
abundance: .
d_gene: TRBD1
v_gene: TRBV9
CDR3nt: TGTGCCAGCAGCGTGAGGACAGGGGGCCGTGCAACTAATGAAAAACTGTTTTTT
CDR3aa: CASSVRTGGRATNEKLFF

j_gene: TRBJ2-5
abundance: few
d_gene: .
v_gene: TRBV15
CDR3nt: TGTGCCACCAGCAGAGATGCCAGGTACTTC
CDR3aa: CATSRDARYF

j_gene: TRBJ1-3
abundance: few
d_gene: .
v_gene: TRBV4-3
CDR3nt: TGCGCCAGCAGCCAGAATGAAAGGGTAGTAGTACCTGGAAACACCATATATTTT
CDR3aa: CASSQNERVVVPGNTIYF

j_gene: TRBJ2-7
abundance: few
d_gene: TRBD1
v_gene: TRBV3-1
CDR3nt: TGTGCCAGCTTTGTCGGACAGGGGGCAATAGACGAGCAGTACTTC
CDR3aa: CASFVGQGAIDEQYF

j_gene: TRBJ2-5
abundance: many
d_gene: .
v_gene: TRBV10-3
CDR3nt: TGTGCCATCAGTGAGTCCCGGGAACAAGAGACCCAGTACTTC
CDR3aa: CAISESREQETQYF

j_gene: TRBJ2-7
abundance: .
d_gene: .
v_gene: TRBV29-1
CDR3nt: TGCAGCGCCAGCAGTGAGTCACCGGGATACTACGAGCAGTACTTC
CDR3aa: CSASSESPGYYEQYF

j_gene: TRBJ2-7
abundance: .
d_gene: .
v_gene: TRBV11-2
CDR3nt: TGTGCCAGCAGCTCACGAGGGGACCGCGCCTACGAGCAGTACTTC
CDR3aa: CASSSRGDRAYEQYF

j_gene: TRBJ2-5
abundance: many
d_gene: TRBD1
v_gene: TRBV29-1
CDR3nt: TGCAGCGTTGATATGACAGGGTTGGGGCGCGAGACCCAGTACTTC
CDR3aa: CSVDMTGLGRETQYF

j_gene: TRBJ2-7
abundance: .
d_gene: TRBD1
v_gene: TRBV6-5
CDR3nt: TGTGCCAGCACCACCCCGGGACAGGGGGCCTACGAGCAGTACTTC
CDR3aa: CASTTPGQGAYEQYF

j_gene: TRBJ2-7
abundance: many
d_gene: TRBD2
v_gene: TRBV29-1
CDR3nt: TGCAGCGTTGGAAAACTAGCGGAGCAGTACTTC
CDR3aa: CSVGKLAEQYF

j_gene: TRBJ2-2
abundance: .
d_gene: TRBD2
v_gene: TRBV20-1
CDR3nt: TGCAGTGCTTGGGGTTCACTAGCGGGAGGATCCGGGGAGCTGTTTTTT
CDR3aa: CSAWGSLAGGSGELFF

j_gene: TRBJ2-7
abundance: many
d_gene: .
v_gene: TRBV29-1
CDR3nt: TGCAGCGTTGAAGATCCTGGGGCCCCCTACGAGCAGTACTTC
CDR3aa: CSVEDPGAPYEQYF

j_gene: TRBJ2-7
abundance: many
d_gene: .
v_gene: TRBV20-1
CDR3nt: TGCAGTGCTACCGGGACGGCATCCTACGAGCAGTACTTC
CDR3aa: CSATGTASYEQYF

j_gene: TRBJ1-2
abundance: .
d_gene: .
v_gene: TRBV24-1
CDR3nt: TGTGCCACCAGCGTTACCCCGGGAGACTATGGCTACACCTTC
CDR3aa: CATSVTPGDYGYTF

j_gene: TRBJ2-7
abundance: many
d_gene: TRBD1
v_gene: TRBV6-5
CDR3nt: TGTGCCAGCAGTTACTCCTACAGGGGCTACGAGCAGTACTTC
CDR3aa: CASSYSYRGYEQYF